A single sample gave rise to the 3 T cell receptor beta chains below, sequenced in a study of blood T cell repertoires in COVID-19. The assay was immunoSEQ multiplex PCR, and TCRdb's table has in-frame clones only and misses some. The sample has approximately 360,000 clones, 89% seen once. The sequencing sample was made of peripheral blood. The receptor source for this set is a man aged 40-49 years with acute or convalescent COVID-19.

Notes on this clone: The sample contains more than one DNA sequence encoding this CDR3. The chain has TRBV6-5 and TRBJ1-1; D gene uncertain. The germline V and J ends were trimmed by 0 bases and 10 bases, with 9 bases remaining between them. The CDR3 is made up of 12 amino acids. Per germline, CDR1 MNHEY and CDR2 SVGAGI. The CDR3 bases are TGTGCCAGCAGTTACTCGGGTCGGGGAGCTTTCTTT. It yields the protein CASSYSGRGAFF.

This chain joins TRBV5-1 and TRBJ2-1, with TRBD1 matching over 8 bases. The CDR3 totals 13 residues. V lost 0 bases to trimming and J lost 10 bases; unmatched junction nucleotides: 3. Germline lookup yields CDR1 SGHRS and CDR2 YFSETQ. CDR3 DNA sequence: TGCGCCAGCAGCTTGGGACAGGGGAACGAGCAGTTCTTC. Translating gives CASSLGQGNEQFF.

The chain carries TRBV19 and TRBJ2-7; perhaps TRBD2 as D (7 bases). CDR3 length: 15 residues. Germline assignment: CDR1 LNHDA and CDR2 SQIVND (reference sequence). Trimming stripped 5 bases from V and 3 bases from J, with 17 bases between. The CDR3 is CASSLPGEGHYEQYF. DNA of the CDR3: TGTGCCAGTAGTCTGCCAGGGGAGGGTCACTACGAGCAGTACTTC.